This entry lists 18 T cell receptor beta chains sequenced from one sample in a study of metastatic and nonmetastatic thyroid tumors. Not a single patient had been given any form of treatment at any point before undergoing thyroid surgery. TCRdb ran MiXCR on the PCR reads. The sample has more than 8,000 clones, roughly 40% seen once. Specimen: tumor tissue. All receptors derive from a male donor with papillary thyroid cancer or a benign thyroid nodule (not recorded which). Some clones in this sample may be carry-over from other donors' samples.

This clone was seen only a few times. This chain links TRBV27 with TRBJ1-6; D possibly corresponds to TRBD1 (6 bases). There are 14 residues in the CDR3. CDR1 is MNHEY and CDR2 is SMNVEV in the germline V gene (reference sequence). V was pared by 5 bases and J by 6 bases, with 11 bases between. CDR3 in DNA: TGTGCCAGCAGTCCGGACAGACCTAATTCACCCCTCCACTTT. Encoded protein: CASSPDRPNSPLHF.

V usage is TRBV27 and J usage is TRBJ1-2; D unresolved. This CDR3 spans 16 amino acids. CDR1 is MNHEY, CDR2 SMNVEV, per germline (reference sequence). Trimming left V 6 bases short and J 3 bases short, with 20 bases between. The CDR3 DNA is TGTGCCAGCAGCTCCCGTCGCGCGGGGAAGGACTATGGCTACACCTTC. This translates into CASSSRRAGKDYGYTF.

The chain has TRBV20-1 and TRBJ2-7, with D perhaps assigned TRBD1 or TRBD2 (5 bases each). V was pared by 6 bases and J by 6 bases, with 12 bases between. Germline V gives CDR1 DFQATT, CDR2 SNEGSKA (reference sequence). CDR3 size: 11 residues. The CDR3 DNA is TGCAGTGCCAGCTCTGGGGGCGAGCAGTACGTC. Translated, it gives CSASSGGEQYV.

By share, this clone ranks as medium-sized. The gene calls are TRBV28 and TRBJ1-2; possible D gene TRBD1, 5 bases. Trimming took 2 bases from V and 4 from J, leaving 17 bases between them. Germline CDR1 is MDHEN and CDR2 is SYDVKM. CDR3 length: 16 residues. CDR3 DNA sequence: TGTGCCAGCAGTTTAACTCAAGGGGCAGGGAGCTATGGCTACACCTTC. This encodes CASSLTQGAGSYGYTF.

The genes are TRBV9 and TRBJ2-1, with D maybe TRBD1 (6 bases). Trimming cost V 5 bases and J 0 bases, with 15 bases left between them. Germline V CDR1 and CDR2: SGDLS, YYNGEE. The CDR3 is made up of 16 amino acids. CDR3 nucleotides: TGTGCCAGCAGTTACCGGACAGCTAGCTCCTACAATGAGCAGTTCTTC. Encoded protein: CASSYRTASSYNEQFF.

As DNA, the CDR3 is TGTGCCAGCAGCTTAACGGACAGGGACCTTGGGGAGACCCAGTACTTC. It translates to CASSLTDRDLGETQYF. The chain links TRBV9 to TRBJ2-5; TRBD1 aligns across 8 bases. CDR1 is SGDLS and CDR2 is YYNGEE in the germline V gene. The junction had 13 bases not matched to a gene; V was cut back by 4 bases and J by 5 bases. The CDR3 covers 16 residues.

The CDR3 region is CASSSVQGLNTEAFF. The DNA for the CDR3 is TGCGCCAGCAGCTCGGTACAGGGCCTGAACACTGAAGCTTTCTTT. The rearrangement uses TRBV5-1 and TRBJ1-1; D may be TRBD1 (6 bases). From germline, CDR1 is SGHRS and CDR2 YFSETQ. Trimming took 3 bases from V and 0 from J, leaving 12 bases between them. The CDR3 extends over 15 amino acids.

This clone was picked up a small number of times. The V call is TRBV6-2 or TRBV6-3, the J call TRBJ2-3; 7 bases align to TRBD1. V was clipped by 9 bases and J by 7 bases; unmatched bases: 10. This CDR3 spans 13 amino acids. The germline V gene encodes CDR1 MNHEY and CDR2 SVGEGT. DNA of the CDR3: TGTGCCAGTAGTAAGAGACAGGGATATACGCAGTATTTT. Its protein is CASSKRQGYTQYF.

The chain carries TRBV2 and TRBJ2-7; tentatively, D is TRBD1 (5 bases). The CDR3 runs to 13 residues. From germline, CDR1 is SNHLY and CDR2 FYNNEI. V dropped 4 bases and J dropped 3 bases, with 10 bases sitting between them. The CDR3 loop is CASSATDFYEQYF. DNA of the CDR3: TGTGCCAGCAGTGCGACAGACTTCTACGAGCAGTACTTC.

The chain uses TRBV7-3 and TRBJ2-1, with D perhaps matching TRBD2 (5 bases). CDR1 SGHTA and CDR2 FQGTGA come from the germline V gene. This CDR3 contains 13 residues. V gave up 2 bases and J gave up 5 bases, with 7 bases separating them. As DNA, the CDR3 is TGTGCCAGCAGCTTAGGGGAGAACAATGAGCAGTTCTTC. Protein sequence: CASSLGENNEQFF.

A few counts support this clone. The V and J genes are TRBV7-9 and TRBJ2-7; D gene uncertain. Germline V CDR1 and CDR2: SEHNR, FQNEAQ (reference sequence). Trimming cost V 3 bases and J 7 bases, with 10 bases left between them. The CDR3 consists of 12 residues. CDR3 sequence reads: CASSFFDGEQYF. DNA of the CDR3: TGTGCCAGCAGCTTTTTTGACGGAGAGCAGTACTTC.

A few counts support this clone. DNA for the CDR3: TGTGCCACCCAATCTGTAACTCCCGGGGAGCTGTTTTTT. Encoded protein: CATQSVTPGELFF. The chain couples TRBV15 to TRBJ2-2; D unclear. The V and J ends lost 8 bases and 6 bases respectively, with 13 bases between them. Germline CDR1 is LNHNV and CDR2 is YYDKDF (reference sequence). The CDR3 has 13 residues.

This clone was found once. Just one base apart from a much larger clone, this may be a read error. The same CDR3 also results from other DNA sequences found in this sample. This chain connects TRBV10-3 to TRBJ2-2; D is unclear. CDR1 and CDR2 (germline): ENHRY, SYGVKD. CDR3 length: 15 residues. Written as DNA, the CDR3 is TGTGTCATCAGTGAGTCTGAATATCACACCGGTGAGCTGTTTTTT. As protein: CVISESEYHTGELFF.

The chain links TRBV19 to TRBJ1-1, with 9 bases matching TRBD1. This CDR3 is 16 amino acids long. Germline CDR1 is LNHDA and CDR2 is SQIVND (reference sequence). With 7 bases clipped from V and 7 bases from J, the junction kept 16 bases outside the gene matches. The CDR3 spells CASTRYPGQGVNEAFF. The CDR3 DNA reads TGTGCCAGTACCAGATACCCGGGACAGGGAGTCAATGAAGCTTTCTTT. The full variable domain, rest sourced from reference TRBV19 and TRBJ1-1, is DGGITQSPKYLFRKEGQNVTLSCEQNLNHDAMYWYRQDPGQGLRLIYYSQIVNDFQKGDIAEGYSVSREKKESFPLTVTSAQKNPTAFYLCASTRYPGQGVNEAFFGQGTRLTVV.

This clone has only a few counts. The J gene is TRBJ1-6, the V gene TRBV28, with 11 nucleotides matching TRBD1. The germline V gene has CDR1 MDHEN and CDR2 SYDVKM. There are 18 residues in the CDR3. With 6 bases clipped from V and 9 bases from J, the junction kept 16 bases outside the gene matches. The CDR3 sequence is CASSPGTGGALGGSPLHF. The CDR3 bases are TGTGCCAGCAGCCCTGGGACAGGGGGGGCTTTAGGAGGTTCACCCCTCCACTTT. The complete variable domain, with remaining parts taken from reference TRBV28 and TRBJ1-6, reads DVKVTQSSRYLVKRTGEKVFLECVQDMDHENMFWYRQDPGLGLRLIYFSYDVKMKEKGDIPEGYSVSREKKERFSLILESASTNQTSMYLCASSPGTGGALGGSPLHFGNGTRLTVT.

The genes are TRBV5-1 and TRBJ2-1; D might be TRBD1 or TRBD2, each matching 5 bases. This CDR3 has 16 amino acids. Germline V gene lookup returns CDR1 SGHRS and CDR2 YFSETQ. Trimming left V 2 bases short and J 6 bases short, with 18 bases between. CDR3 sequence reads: CASSLEQVARSNEQFF. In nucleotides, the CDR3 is TGCGCCAGCAGCTTAGAACAGGTAGCGCGATCCAATGAGCAGTTCTTC.

The CDR3 spells CASGYGGVQETQYF. The CDR3 coding sequence is TGCGCCAGCGGGTACGGGGGGGTTCAAGAGACCCAGTACTTC. The chain is built from TRBV5-1 and TRBJ2-5, with 8 bases aligning to TRBD2. Germline V gene sequence: CDR1 SGHRS, CDR2 YFSETQ. V lost 7 bases and J lost 2; bases outside the gene matches: 7. CDR3 length: 14 amino acids.

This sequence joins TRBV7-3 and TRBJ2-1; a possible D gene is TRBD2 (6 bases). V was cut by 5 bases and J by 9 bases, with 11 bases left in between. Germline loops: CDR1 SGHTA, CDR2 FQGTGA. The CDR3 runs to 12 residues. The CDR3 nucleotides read TGTGCCAGCAGCACCCTGGGGGGTGAGCAGTTCTTC. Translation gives CASSTLGGEQFF.